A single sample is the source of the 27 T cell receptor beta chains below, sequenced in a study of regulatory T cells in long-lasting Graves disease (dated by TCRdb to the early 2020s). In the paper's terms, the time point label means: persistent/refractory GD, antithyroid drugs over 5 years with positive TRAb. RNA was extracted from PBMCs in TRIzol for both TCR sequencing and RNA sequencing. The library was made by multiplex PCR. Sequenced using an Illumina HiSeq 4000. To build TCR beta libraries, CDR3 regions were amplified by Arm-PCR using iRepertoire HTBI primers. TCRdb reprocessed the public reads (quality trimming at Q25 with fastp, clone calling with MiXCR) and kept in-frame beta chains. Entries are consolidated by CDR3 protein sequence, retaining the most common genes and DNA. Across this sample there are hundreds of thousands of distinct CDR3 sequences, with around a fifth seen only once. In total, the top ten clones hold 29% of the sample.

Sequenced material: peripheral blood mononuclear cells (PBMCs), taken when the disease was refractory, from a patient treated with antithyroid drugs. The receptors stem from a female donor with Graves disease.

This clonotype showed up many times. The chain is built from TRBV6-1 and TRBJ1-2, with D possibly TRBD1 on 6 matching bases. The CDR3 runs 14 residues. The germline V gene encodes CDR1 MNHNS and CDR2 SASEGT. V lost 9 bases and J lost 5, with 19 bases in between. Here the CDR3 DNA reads TGTGCCAGTAACGTGGCTGTCAGGGGTTATGGCTACACCTTC. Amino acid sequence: CASNVAVRGYGYTF.

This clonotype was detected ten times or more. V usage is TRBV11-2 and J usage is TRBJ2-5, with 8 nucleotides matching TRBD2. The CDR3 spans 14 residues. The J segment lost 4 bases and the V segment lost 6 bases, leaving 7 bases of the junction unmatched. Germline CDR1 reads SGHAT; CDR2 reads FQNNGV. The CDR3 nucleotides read TGTGCCAGCAGAAGACTAGCGAGAGGAGAGACCCAGTACTTC. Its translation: CASRRLARGETQYF.

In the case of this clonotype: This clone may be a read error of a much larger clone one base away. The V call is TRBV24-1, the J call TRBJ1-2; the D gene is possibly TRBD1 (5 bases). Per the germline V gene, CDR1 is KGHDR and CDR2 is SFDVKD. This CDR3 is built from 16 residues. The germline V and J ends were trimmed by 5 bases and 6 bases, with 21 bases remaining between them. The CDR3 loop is CATSGSGRDMGHGYTF. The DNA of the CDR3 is TGTGCCACCAGTGGTTCGGGCAGGGATATGGGCCATGGCTACACCTTC.

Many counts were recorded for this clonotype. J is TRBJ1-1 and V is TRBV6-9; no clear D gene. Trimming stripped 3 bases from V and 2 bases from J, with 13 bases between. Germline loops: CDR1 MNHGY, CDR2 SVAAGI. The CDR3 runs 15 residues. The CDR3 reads CASSYLRGFNTEAFF. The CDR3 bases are TGTGCCAGCAGTTACCTCCGCGGTTTCAACACTGAAGCTTTCTTT.

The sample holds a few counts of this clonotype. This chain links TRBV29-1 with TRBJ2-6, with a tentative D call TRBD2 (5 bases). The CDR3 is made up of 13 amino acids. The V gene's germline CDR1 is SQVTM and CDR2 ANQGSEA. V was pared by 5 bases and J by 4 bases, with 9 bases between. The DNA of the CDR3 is TGCAGCGTTCGGGGTATGGGGGCCAACGTCCTGACTTTC. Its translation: CSVRGMGANVLTF.

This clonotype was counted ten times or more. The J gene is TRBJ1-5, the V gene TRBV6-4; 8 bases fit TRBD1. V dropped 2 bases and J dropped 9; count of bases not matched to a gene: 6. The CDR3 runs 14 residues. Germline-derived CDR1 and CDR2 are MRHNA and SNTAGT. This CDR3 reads CASSDGTGTGPQHF. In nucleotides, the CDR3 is TGTGCCAGCAGTGACGGAACAGGGACAGGGCCCCAGCATTTT.

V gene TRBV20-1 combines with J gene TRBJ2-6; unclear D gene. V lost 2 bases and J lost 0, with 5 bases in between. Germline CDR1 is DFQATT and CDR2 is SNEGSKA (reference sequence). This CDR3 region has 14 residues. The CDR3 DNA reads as TGCAGTGCTAGAAGGAACTCTGGGGCCAACGTCCTGACTTTC. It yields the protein CSARRNSGANVLTF.

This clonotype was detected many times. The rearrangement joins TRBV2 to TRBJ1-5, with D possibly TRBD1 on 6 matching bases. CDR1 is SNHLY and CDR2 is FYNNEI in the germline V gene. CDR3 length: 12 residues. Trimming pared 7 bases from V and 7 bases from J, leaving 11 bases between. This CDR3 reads CASTEGEQPQHF. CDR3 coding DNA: TGTGCCAGCACCGAGGGGGAGCAGCCCCAGCATTTT.

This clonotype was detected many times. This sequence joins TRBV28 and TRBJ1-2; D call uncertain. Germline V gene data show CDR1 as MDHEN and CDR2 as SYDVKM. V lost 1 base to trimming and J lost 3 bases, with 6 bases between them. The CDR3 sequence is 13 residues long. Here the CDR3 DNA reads TGTGCCAGCAGTTTATTCCCCCACTATGGCTACACCTTC. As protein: CASSLFPHYGYTF.

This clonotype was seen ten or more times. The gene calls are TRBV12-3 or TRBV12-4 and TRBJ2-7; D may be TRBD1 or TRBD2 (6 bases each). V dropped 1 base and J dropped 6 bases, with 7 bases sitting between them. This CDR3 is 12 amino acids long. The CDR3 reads CASSLGGAEQYF. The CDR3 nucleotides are TGTGCCAGCAGTTTAGGGGGGGCCGAGCAGTACTTC.

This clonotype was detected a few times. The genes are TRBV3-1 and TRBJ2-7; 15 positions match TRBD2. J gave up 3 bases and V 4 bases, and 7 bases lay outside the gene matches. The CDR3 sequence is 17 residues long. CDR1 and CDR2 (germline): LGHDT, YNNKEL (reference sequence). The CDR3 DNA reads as TGTGCCAGCAGCCCTTCGGGACTAGCGGGAGGTGGCTACGAGCAGTACTTC. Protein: CASSPSGLAGGGYEQYF.

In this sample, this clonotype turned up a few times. CDR3 amino acids: CASSLVDRGDTIYF. The CDR3 region has the DNA TGTGCCAGCAGCCTCGTTGACAGGGGGGACACCATATATTTT. J is TRBJ1-3 and V is TRBV7-2; TRBD1 aligns across 9 bases. Germline V gives CDR1 SGHTA, CDR2 FQGNSA. Trimming at V came to 5 bases and at J to 8 bases, leaving 7 bases not matched to a gene. This CDR3 is built from 14 residues.

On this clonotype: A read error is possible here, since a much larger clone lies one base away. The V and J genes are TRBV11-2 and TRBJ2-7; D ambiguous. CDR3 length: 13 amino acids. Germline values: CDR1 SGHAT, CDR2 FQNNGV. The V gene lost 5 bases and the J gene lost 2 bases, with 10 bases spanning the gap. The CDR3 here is CASSRSWTYEQYF. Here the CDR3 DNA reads TGTGCCAGCAGCCGCTCCTGGACCTACGAGCAGTACTTC.

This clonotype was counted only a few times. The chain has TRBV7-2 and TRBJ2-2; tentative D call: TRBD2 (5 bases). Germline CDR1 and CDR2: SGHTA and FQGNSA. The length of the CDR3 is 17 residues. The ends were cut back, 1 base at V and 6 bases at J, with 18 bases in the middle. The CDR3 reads CASSLVGLAWSAGELFF. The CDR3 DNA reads TGTGCCAGCAGCTTAGTCGGCCTAGCCTGGTCGGCCGGGGAGCTGTTTTTT.

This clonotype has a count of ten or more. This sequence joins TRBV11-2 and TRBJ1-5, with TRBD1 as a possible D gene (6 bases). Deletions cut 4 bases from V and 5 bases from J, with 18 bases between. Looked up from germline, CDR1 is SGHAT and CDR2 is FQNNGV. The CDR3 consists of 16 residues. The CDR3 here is CASSYAPGGRDQPQHF. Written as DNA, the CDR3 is TGTGCCAGCAGCTACGCACCGGGGGGGCGAGATCAGCCCCAGCATTTT. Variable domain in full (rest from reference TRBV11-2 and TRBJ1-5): EAGVAQSPRYKIIEKRQSVAFWCNPISGHATLYWYQQILGQGPKLLIQFQNNGVVDDSQLPKDRFSAERLKGVDSTLKIQPAKLEDSAVYLCASSYAPGGRDQPQHFGDGTRLSIL.

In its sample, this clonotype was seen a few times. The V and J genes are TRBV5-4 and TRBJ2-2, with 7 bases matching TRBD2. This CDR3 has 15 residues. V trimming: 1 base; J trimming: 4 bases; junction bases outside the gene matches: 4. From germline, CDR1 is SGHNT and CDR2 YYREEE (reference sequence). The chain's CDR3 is CASSLTSVATGELFF. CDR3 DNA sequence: TGTGCCAGCAGCTTGACTAGCGTTGCCACCGGGGAGCTGTTTTTT.

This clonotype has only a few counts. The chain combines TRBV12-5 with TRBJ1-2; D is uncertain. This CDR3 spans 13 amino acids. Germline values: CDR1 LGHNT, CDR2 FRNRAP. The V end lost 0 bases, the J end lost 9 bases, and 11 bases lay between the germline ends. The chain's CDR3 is CASGLVTVGSYTF. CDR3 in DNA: TGTGCTAGTGGTTTGGTAACAGTCGGTAGCTACACCTTC.

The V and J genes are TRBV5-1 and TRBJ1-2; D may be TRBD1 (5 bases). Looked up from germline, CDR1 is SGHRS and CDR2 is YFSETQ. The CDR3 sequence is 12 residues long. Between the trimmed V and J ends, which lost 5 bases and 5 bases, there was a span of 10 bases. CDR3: CASRPTDYGYTF. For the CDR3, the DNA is TGCGCCAGCAGACCGACAGATTATGGCTACACCTTC.

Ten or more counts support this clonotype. CDR3 bases: TGTGCCATCAGTGGGGACAGGGAGACCCAGTACTTC. Its protein product is CAISGDRETQYF. The chain couples TRBV10-3 to TRBJ2-5, with TRBD1 matching 8 bases. From germline, CDR1 is ENHRY and CDR2 SYGVKD. The CDR3 has 12 amino acids. Trimming cost V 4 bases and J 5 bases; bases outside gene matches: 0.

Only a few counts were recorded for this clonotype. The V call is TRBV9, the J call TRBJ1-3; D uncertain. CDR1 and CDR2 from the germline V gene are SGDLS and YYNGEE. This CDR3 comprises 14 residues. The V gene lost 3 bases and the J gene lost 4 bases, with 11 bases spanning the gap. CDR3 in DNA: TGTGCCAGCAGCGCAGAGTCTTACGGAAACACCATATATTTT. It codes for CASSAESYGNTIYF.

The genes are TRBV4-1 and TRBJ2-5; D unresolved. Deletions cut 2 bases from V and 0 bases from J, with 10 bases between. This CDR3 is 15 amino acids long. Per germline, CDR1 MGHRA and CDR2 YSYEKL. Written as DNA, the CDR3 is TGCGCCAGCAGCCAATTGGCACCGTACCAAGAGACCCAGTACTTC. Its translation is CASSQLAPYQETQYF.

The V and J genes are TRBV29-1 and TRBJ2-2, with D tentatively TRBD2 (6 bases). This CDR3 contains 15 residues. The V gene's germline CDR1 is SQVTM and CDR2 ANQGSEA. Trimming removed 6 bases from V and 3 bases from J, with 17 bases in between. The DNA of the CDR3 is TGCAGCGTCGCCATGGTAACGGGAGACACCGGGGAGCTGTTTTTT. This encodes CSVAMVTGDTGELFF.

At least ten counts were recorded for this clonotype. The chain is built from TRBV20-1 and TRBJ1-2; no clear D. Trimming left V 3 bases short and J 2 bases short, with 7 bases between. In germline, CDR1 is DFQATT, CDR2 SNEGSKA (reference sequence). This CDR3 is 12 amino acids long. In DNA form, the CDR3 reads TGCAGTGCTAGTAGCAGGAACTATGGCTACACCTTC. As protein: CSASSRNYGYTF.

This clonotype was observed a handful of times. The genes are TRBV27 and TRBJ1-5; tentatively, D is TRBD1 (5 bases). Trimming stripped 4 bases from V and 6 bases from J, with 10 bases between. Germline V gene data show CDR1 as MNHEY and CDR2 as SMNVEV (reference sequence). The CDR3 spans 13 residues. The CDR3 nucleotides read TGTGCCAGCAGTTGGACACCTAGTCAGCCCCAGCATTTT. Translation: CASSWTPSQPQHF.

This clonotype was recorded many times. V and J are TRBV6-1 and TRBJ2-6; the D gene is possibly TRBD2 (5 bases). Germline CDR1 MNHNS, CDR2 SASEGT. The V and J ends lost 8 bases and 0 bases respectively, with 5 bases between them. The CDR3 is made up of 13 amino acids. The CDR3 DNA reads TGTGCCAGCCGGGACTCTGGGGCCAACGTCCTGACTTTC. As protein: CASRDSGANVLTF.

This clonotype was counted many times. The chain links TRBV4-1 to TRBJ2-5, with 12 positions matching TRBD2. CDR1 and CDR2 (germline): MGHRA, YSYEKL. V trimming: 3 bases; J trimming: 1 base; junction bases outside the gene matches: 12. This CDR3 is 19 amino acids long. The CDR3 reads CASSQASGGARVVQETQYF. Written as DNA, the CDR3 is TGCGCCAGCAGCCAGGCTAGCGGGGGGGCACGGGTAGTCCAAGAGACCCAGTACTTC.

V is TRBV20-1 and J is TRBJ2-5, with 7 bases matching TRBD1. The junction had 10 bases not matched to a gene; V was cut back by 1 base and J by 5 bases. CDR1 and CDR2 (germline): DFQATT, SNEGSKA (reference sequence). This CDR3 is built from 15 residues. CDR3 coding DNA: TGCAGTGCTAGAGCAACAGGGGTTAGTCGGGAGACCCAGTACTTC. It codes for CSARATGVSRETQYF.